This T cell receptor (beta chain) was sequenced for a study of blood T cell repertoires in COVID-19. Study in general: The United States, Italy and Spain were the sources of the acute and convalescent COVID-19 samples.

As handled by the study authors: For nucleated cells, counts were estimated from reference gene primer amplification. Clones were read by immunoSEQ multiplex PCR, and TCRdb kept only the in-frame ones, dropping some. V and J calls and clone size are given by that table; D and trimming were obtained from the DNA. The data show 100,000 to 150,000 clones, around three quarters seen once. In this sample, this clone turned up once. The ends were cut back, 0 bases at V and 4 bases at J, with 16 bases in the middle. The length of the CDR3 is 16 residues. Germline-derived CDR1 and CDR2 are SGDLS and YYNGEE. The source is a woman in her 70s with acute or convalescent COVID-19. Sequenced: peripheral blood. The chain is built from TRBV9 and TRBJ1-2, with D perhaps matching TRBD1 (5 bases). The CDR3 nucleotides are TGTGCCAGCAGCGTAGATGGAGCAGGGTGGGGCTATGGCTACACCTTC. Its protein is CASSVDGAGWGYGYTF. The variable domain in full, with the rest retrieved from reference TRBV9 and TRBJ1-2, is DSGVTQTPKHLITATGQRVTLRCSPRSGDLSVYWYQQSLDQGLQFLIQYYNGEERAKGNILERFSAQQFPDLHSELNLSSLELGDSALYFCASSVDGAGWGYGYTFGSGTRLTVV.